This T cell receptor (beta chain) was captured in a study of cytomegalovirus exposure and HLA in healthy donors. Study-level background: A prior study identified approximately 120 million unique TCR beta sequences from about 179 million T cells.

Worth noting for this clone: As yet, its antigen is unknown.

Study-level points and caveats: A few CMV-associated chains proved CMV antigen-specific in vitro. There were some V segments, including TRBV6-2 and TRBV6-3, excluded as indistinguishable. There were reportedly fewer N-insertions in an Asian-associated ancestry cluster than the approximately 630-donor mean, in a later analysis.

This PCR relied on a set of 60 Vbeta primers and 13 Jbeta primers. The assay was immunoSEQ multiplex PCR, and TCRdb's table has in-frame clones only and misses some. The profile shows 140,000 or so clones, approximately 82% of them singletons. Trimming left V 4 bases short and J 5 bases short, with 15 bases between. The CDR3 loop spans 15 amino acids. Per the germline V gene, CDR1 is MNHNY and CDR2 is SVGAGI (reference sequence). The sequence derives from an older woman in good health and CMV-seropositive. The sample comprised PBMCs. The V and J genes are TRBV6-6 and TRBJ2-1; D is perhaps TRBD2 (5 bases). Here the CDR3 reads CASSSRPRTDNEQFF. CDR3 in DNA: TGTGCCAGCAGTTCCAGGCCTAGGACTGACAATGAGCAGTTCTTC.